This T cell receptor (beta chain) derives from a study of cytomegalovirus exposure and HLA in healthy donors. 60 Vbeta and 13 Jbeta primers were used in PCR. Here immunoSEQ multiplex PCR was the method, and the copy in TCRdb shows in-frame clones only, minus some. The data hold about 85,000 clones, with 60% to 80% observed a single time. Germline-derived CDR1 and CDR2 are LGHNA and YNFKEQ. This CDR3 is 14 amino acids long. Trimming removed 5 bases at V and 3 bases at J, with 14 bases between. Notes on the study in general: Analysis was carried out at a later point, and it linked a missense DCLRE1C variant to TCR beta V- and J-gene trimming.

To note about this clone: Its antigen is still unknown.

The sequencing input was PBMCs. This clonotype was obtained from a boy younger than 18 in good health and CMV-seronegative. The chain links TRBV4-2 to TRBJ2-7; TRBD2 is a possible D gene (5 bases). CDR3 in DNA: TGTGCCAGCAGCTCACGTGTCCGGGACTACGAGCAGTACTTC. It encodes CASSSRVRDYEQYF.